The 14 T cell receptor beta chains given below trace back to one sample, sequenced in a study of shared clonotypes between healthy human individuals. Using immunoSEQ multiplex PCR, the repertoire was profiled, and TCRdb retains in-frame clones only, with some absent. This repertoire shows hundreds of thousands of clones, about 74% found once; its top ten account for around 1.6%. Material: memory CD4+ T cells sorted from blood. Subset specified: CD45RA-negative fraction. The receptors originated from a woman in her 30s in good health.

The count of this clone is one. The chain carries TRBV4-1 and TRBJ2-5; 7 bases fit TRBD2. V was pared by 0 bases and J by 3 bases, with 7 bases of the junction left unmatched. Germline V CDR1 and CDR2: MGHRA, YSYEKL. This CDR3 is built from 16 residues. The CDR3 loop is CASSQDRRGSEETQYF. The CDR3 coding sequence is TGCGCCAGCAGCCAAGATCGTCGCGGGAGCGAAGAGACCCAGTACTTC.

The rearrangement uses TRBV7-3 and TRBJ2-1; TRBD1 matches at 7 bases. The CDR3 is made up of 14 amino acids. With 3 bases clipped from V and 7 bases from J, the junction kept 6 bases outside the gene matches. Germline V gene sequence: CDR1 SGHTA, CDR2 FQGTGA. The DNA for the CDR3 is TGTGCCAGCAGCTTTGGACAGGAAGCAAATGAGCAGTTCTTC. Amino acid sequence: CASSFGQEANEQFF. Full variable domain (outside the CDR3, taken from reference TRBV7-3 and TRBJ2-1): GAGVSQTPSNKVTEKGKYVELRCDPISGHTALYWYRQSLGQGPEFLIYFQGTGAADDSGLPNDRFFAVRPEGSVSTLKIQRTERGDSAVYLCASSFGQEANEQFFGPGTRLTVL.

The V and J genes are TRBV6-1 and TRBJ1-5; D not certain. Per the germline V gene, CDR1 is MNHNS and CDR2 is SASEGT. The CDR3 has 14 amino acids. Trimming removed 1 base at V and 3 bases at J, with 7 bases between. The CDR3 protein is CASSEVRTNQPQHF. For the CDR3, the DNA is TGTGCCAGCAGTGAAGTACGGACCAATCAGCCCCAGCATTTT.

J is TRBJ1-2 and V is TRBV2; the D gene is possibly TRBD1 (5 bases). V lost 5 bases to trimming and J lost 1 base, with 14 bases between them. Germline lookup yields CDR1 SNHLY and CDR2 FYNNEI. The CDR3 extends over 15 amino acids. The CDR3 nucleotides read TGTGCCAGCAGTAACTGGGACGGGCGTAACTATGGCTACACCTTC. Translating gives CASSNWDGRNYGYTF.

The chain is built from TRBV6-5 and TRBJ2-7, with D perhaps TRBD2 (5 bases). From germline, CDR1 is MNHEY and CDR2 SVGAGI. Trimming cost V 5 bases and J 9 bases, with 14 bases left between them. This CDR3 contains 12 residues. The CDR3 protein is CASSEARLRQYF. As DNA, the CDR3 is TGTGCCAGCAGTGAAGCCCGACTAAGGCAGTACTTC.

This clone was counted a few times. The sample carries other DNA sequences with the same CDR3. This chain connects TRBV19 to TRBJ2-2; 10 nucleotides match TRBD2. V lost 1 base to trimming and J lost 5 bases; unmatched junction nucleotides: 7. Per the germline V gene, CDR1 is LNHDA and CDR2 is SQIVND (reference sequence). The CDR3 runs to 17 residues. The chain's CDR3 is CASSIGLAGVVTGELFF. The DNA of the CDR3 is TGTGCCAGTAGTATAGGGCTAGCGGGAGTTGTAACCGGGGAGCTGTTTTTT.

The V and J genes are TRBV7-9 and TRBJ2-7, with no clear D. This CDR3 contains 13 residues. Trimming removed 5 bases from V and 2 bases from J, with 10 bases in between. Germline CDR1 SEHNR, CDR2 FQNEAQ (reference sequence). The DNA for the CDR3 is TGTGCCAGCAGCCCAGACTTTCCCTACGAGCAGTACTTC. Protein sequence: CASSPDFPYEQYF.

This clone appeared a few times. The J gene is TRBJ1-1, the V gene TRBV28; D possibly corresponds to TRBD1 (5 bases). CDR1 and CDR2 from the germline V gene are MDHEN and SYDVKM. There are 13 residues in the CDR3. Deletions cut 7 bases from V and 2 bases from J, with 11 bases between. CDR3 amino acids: CASITGSNTEAFF. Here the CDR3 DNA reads TGTGCCAGCATTACAGGCTCAAACACTGAAGCTTTCTTT.

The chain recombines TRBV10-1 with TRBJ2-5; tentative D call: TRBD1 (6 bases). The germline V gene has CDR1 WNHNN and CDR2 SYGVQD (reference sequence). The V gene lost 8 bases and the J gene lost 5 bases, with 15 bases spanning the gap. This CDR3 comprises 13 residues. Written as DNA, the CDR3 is TGCGCCAGCCAACGGGACACGGGCGAGACCCAGTACTTC. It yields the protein CASQRDTGETQYF.

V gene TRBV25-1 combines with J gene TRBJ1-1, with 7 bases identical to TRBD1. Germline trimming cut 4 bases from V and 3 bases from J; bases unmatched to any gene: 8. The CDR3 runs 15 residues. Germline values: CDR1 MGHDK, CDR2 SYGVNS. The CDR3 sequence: CASSGRNRGDTEAFF. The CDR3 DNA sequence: TGTGCCAGCAGTGGCAGAAACAGGGGAGACACTGAAGCTTTCTTT.

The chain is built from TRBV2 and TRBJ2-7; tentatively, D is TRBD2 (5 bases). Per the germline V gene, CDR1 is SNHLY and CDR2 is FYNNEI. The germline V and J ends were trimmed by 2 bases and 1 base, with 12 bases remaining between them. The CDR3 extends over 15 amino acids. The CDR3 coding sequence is TGTGCCAGCAGTGAAAGGCAGAGAGGGTCCTACGAGCAGTACTTC. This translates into CASSERQRGSYEQYF.

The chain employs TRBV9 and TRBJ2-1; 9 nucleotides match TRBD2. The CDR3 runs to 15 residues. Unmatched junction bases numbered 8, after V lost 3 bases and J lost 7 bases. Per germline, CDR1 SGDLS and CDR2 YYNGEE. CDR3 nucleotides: TGTGCCAGCAGCGGTAGCGGGAGCGGTTCAAATGAGCAGTTCTTC. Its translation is CASSGSGSGSNEQFF.

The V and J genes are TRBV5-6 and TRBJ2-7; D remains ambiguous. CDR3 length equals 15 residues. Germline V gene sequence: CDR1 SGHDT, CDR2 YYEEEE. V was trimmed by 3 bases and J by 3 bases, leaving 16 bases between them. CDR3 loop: CASSSQASFHYEQYF. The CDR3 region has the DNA TGTGCCAGCAGCTCCCAGGCATCCTTCCACTACGAGCAGTACTTC.

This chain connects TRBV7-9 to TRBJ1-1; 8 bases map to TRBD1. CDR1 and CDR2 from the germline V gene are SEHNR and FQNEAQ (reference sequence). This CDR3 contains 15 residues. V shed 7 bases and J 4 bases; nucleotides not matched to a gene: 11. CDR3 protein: CASTPRRTGGTEAFF. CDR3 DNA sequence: TGTGCCAGCACTCCCCGAAGAACAGGGGGCACTGAAGCTTTCTTT.